This TCR beta chain was sequenced in a study of T cells in Graves' hyperthyroidism and ophthalmopathy. This CDR3 comprises 12 residues. The V gene lost 0 bases and the J gene lost 7 bases, with 4 bases spanning the gap. Germline CDR1 and CDR2: ENHRY and SYGVKD. TCR beta CDR3 sequences were amplified from RNA transcripts. HTBI primers were employed in a first-round RT-PCR of the TCR CDR3. TCRdb called the multiplex PCR reads again in MiXCR, with one record for every CDR3 protein. Of fewer than 750,000 distinct CDR3 sequences in the sample, over 12% were seen once. There are many counts of this clonotype.

The sequence derives from a woman aged 35 to 49 with Graves' ophthalmopathy. The sequenced sample was blood. The chain couples TRBV10-3 to TRBJ1-5, with no clear D. CDR3: CAISESRQPQHF. CDR3 DNA: TGTGCCATCAGTGAGTCCCGCCAGCCCCAGCATTTT.